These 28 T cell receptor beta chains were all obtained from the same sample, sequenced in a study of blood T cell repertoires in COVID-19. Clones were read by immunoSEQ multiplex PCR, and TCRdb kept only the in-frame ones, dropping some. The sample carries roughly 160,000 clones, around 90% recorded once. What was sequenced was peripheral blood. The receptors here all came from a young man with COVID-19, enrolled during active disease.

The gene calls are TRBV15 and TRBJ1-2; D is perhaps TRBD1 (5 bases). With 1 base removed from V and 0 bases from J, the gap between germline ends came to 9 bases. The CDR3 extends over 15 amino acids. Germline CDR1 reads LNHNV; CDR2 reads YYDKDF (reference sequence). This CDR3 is CATSRGSRANYGYTF. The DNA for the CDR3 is TGTGCCACCAGCAGAGGCAGCAGGGCTAACTATGGCTACACCTTC.

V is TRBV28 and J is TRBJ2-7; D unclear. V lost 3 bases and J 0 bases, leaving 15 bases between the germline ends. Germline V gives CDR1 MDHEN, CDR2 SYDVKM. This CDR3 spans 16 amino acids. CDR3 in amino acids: CASSFKLWSSSYEQYF. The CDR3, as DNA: TGTGCCAGCAGTTTTAAGTTGTGGAGTAGCTCCTACGAGCAGTACTTC.

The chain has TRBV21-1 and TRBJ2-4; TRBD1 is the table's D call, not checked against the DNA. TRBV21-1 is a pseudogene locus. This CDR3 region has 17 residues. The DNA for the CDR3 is TGTGCCAGCAGGTGTTCGACAGCTCCTTTAGCCAAAAACATTCAGTACTTC. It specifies CASRCSTAPLAKNIQYF.

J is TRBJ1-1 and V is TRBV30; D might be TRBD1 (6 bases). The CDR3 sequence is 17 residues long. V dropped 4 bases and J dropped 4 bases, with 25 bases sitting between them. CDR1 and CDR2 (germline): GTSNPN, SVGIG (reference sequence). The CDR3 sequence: CAWTSLGGARRATEAFF. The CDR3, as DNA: TGTGCCTGGACCTCTTTGGGGGGGGCAAGACGGGCCACTGAAGCTTTCTTT.

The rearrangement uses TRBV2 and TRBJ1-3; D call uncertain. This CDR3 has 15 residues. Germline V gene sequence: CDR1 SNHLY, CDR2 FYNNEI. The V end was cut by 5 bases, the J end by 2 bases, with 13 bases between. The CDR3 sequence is CASSPPVRAGNTIYF. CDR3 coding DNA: TGTGCCAGCAGTCCCCCGGTGAGGGCTGGAAACACCATATATTTT.

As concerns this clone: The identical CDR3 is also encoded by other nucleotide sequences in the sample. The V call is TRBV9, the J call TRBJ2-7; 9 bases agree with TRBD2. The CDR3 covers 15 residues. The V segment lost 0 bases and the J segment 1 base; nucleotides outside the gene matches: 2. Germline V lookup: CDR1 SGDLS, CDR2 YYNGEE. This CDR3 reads CASSVEAGGSYEQYF. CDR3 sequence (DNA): TGTGCCAGCAGCGTAGAGGCGGGAGGGTCCTACGAGCAGTACTTC.

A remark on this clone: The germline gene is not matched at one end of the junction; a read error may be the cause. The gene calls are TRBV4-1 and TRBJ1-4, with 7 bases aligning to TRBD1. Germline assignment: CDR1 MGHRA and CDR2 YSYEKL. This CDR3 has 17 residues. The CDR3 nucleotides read TGCGCCAGCAGCCCCCGGGACAGCTCTGCAACTAATGAAAAACTGCTTTTT. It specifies CASSPRDSSATNEKLLF.

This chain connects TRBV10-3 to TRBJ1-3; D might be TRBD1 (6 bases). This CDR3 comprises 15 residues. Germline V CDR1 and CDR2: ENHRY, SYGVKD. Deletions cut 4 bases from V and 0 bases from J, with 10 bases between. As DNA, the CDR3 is TGTGCCATCAGTGCCTCGACAGGCTCTGGAAACACCATATATTTT. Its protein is CAISASTGSGNTIYF.

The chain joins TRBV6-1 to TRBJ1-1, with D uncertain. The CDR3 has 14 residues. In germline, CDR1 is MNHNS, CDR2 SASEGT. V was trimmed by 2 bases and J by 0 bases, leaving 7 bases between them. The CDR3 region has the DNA TGTGCCAGCAGTGAACCGGGATTGAACACTGAAGCTTTCTTT. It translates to CASSEPGLNTEAFF.

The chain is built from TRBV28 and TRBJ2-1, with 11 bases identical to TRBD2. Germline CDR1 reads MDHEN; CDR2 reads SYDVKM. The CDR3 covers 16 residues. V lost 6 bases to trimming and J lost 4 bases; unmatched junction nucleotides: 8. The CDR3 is CASSPWGTSGYNEQFF. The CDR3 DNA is TGTGCCAGCAGCCCATGGGGGACTAGCGGTTACAATGAGCAGTTCTTC.

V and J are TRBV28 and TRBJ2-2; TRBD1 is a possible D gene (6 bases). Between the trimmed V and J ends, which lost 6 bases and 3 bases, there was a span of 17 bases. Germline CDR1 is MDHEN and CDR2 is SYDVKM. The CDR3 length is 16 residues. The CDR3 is CASRQGRSGYTGELFF. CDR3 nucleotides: TGTGCCAGCAGACAGGGTCGATCGGGTTACACCGGGGAGCTGTTTTTT. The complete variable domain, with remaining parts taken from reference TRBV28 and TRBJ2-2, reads DVKVTQSSRYLVKRTGEKVFLECVQDMDHENMFWYRQDPGLGLRLIYFSYDVKMKEKGDIPEGYSVSREKKERFSLILESASTNQTSMYLCASRQGRSGYTGELFFGEGSRLTVL.

DNA of the CDR3: TGTGCCAGCAGCCCCCAGGGAAACACTGAAGCTTTCTTT. As protein: CASSPQGNTEAFF. The chain links TRBV7-2 to TRBJ1-1; D is possibly TRBD1 (5 bases). The CDR3 is 13 amino acids. Trimming removed 5 bases at V and 2 bases at J, with 9 bases between. Per germline, CDR1 SGHTA and CDR2 FQGNSA.

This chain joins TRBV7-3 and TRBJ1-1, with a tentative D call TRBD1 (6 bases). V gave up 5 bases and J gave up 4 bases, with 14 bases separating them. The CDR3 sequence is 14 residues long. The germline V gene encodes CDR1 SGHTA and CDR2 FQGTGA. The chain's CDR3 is CASSLAGGITEAFF. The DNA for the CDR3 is TGTGCCAGCAGCCTGGCGGGGGGCATCACTGAAGCTTTCTTT.

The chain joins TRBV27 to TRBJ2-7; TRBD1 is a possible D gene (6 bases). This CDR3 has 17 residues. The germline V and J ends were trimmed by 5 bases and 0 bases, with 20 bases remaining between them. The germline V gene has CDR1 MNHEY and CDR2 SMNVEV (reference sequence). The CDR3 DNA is TGTGCCAGCAGTACCTATCAACAGGGACGAAGCTCCTACGAGCAGTACTTC. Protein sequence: CASSTYQQGRSSYEQYF.

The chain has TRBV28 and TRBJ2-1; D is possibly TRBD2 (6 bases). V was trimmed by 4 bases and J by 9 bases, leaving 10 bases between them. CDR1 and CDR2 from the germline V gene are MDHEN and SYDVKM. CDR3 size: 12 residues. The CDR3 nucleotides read TGTGCCAGCAGTTCAACCGGGGGTGAGCAGTTCTTC. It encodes CASSSTGGEQFF.

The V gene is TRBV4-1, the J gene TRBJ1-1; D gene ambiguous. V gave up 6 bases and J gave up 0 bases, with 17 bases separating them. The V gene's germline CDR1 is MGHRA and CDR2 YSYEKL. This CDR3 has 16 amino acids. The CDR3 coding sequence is TGCGCCAGCAGTCAAAAAGGCACAGCCATGAACACTGAAGCTTTCTTT. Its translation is CASSQKGTAMNTEAFF.

This CDR3 reads CASSGRDRGPKNIQYF. CDR3 sequence (DNA): TGCGCCAGCAGTGGCCGGGACAGGGGGCCCAAAAACATTCAGTACTTC. V gene TRBV10-2 combines with J gene TRBJ2-4; 12 bases line up with TRBD1. V lost 4 bases to trimming and J lost 2 bases; unmatched junction nucleotides: 3. The V gene's germline CDR1 is WSHSY and CDR2 SAAADI. This CDR3 region has 16 residues.

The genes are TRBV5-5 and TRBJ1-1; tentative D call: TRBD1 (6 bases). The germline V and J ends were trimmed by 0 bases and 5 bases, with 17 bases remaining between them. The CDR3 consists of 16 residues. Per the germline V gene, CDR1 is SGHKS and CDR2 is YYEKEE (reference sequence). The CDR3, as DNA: TGTGCCAGCAGCTTGGACAGTACAGGGTGGGGTACTGAAGCTTTCTTT. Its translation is CASSLDSTGWGTEAFF.

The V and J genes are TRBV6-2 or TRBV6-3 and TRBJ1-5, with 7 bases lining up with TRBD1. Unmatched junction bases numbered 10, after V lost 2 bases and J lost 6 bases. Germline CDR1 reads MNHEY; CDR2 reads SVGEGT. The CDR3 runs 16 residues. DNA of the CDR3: TGTGCCAGCAGTTACCCTGACAGGGTTGGTGGTCAGCCCCAGCATTTT. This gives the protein CASSYPDRVGGQPQHF.

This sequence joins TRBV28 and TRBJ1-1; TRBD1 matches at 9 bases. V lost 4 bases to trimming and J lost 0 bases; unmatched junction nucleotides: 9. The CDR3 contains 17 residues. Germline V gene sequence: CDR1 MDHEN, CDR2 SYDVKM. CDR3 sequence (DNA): TGTGCCAGCAGTTGGGACAGGGCCTCACCCATGAACACTGAAGCTTTCTTT. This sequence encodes CASSWDRASPMNTEAFF.

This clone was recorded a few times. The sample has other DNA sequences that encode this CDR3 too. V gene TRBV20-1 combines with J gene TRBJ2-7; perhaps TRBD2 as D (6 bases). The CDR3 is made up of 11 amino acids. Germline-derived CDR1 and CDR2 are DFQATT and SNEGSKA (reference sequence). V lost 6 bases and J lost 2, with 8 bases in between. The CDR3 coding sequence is TGCAGTGCCAGGACTACCTACGAGCAGTACTTC. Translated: CSARTTYEQYF.

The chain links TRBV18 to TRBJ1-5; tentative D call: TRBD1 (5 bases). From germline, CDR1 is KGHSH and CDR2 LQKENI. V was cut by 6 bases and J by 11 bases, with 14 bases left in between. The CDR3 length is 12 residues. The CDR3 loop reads CASSDQGRTQHF. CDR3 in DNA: TGTGCCAGCTCCGACCAGGGTAGGACCCAGCATTTT.

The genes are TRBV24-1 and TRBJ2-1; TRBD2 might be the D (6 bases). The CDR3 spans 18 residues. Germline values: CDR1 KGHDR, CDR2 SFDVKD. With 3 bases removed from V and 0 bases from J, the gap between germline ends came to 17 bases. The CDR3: CATSDPGSAGLSYNEQFF. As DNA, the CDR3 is TGTGCCACCAGTGATCCCGGGTCGGCGGGACTCTCCTACAATGAGCAGTTCTTC.

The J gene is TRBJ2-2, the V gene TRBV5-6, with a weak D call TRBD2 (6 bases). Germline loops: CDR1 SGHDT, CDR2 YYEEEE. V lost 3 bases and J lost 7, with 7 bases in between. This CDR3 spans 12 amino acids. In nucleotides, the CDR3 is TGTGCCAGCAGCTGGAGGGTCGGGGAGCTGTTTTTT. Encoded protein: CASSWRVGELFF.

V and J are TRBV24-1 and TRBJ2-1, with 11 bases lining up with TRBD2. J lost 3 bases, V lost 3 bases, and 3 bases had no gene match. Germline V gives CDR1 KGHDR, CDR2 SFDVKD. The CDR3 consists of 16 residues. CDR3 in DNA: TGTGCCACCAGTGATCCGGGACTAGCGGTCTACAATGAGCAGTTCTTC. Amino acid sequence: CATSDPGLAVYNEQFF.

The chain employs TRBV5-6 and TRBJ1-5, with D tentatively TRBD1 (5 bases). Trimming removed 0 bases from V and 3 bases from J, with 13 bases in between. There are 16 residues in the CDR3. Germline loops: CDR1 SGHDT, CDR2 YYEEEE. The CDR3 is CASSLGAGRYNQPQHF. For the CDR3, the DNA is TGTGCCAGCAGCTTGGGAGCGGGGCGTTACAATCAGCCCCAGCATTTT. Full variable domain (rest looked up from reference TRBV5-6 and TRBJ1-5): DAGVTQSPTHLIKTRGQQVTLRCSPKSGHDTVSWYQQALGQGPQFIFQYYEEEERQRGNFPDRFSGHQFPNYSSELNVNALLLGDSALYLCASSLGAGRYNQPQHFGDGTRLSIL.

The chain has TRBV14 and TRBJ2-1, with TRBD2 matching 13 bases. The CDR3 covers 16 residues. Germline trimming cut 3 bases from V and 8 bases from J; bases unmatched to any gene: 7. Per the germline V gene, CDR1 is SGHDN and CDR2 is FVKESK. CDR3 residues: CASSQTLAGGPHEQFF. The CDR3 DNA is TGTGCCAGCAGCCAGACACTAGCGGGAGGGCCCCATGAGCAGTTCTTC.

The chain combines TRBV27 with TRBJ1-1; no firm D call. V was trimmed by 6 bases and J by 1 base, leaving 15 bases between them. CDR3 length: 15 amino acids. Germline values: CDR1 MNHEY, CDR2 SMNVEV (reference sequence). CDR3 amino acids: CASSQRRLRNTEAFF. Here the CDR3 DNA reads TGTGCCAGCAGCCAACGGAGGTTAAGGAACACTGAAGCTTTCTTT.